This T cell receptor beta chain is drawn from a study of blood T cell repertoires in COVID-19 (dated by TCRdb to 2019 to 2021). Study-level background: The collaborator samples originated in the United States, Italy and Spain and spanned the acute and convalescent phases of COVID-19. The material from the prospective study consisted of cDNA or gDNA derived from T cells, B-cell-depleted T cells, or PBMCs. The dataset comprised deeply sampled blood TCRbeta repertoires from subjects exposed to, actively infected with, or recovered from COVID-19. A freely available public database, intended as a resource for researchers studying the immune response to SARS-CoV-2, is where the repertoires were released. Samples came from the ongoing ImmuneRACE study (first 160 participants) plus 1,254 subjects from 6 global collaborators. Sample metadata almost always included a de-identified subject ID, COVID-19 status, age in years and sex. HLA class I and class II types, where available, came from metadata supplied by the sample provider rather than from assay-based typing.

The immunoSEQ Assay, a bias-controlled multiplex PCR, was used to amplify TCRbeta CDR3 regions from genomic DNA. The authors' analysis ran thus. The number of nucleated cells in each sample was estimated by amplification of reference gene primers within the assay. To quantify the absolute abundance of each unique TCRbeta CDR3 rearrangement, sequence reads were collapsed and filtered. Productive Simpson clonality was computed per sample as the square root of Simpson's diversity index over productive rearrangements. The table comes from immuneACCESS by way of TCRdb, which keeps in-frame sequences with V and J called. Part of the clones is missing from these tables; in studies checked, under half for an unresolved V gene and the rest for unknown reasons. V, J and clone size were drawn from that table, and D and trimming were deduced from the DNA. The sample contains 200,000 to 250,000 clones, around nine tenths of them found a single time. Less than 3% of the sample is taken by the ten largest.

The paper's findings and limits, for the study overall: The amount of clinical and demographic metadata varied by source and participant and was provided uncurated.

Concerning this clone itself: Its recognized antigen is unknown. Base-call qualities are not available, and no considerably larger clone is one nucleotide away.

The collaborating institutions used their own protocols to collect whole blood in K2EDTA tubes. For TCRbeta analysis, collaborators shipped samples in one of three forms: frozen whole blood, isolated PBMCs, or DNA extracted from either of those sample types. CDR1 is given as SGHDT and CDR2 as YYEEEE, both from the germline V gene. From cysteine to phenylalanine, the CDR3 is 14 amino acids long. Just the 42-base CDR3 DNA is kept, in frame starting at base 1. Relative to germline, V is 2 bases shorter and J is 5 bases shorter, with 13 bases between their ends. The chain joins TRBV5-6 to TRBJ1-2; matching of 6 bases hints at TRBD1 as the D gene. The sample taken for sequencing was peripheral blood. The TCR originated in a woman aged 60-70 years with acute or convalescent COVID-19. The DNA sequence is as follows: TGTGCCAGCAGCTTAGCACAGGGTGGATATGGCTACACCTTC. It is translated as CASSLAQGGYGYTF.